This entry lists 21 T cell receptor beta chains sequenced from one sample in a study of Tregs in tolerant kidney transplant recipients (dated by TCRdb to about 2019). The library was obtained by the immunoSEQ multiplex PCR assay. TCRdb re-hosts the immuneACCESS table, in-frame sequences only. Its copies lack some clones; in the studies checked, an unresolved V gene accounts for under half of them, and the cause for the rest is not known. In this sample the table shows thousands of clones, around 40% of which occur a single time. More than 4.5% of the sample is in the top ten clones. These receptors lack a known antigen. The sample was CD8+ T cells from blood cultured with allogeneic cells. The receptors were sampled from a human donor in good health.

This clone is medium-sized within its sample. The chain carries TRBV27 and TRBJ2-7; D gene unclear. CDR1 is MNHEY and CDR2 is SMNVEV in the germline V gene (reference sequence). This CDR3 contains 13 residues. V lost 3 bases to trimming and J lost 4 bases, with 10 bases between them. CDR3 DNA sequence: TGTGCCAGCAGTTTCGGGCAGTTATACGAGCAGTACTTC. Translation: CASSFGQLYEQYF.

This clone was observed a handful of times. The CDR3 DNA reads TGCGCCAGCAGCCAAGATGTAGCGGGAGAACAGTACTTC. Its translation is CASSQDVAGEQYF. The chain carries TRBV4-1 and TRBJ2-7, with 9 bases fitting TRBD2. Germline V gene lookup returns CDR1 MGHRA and CDR2 YSYEKL. V lost 0 bases and J lost 10; bases outside the gene matches: 4. The CDR3 extends over 13 amino acids.

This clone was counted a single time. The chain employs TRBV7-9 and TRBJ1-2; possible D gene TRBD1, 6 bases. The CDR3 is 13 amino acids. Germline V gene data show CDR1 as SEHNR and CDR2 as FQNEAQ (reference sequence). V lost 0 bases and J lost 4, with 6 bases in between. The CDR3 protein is CASSLAGGYGYTF. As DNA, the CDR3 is TGTGCCAGCAGCTTAGCAGGGGGCTATGGCTACACCTTC. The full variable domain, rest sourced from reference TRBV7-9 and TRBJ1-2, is DTGVSQNPRHKITKRGQNVTFRCDPISEHNRLYWYRQTLGQGPEFLTYFQNEAQLEKSRLLSDRFSAERPKGSFSTLEIQRTEQGDSAMYLCASSLAGGYGYTFGSGTRLTVV.

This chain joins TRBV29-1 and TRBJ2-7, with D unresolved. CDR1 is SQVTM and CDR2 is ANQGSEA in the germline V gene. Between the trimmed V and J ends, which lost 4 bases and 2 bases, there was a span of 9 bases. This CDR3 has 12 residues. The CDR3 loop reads CSVAGGPYEQYF. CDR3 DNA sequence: TGCAGCGTTGCAGGCGGACCCTACGAGCAGTACTTC.

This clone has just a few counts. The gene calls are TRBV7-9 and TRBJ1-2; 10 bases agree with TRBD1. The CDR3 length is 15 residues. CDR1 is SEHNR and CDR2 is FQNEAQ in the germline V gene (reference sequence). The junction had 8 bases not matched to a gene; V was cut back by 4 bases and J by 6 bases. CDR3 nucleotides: TGTGCCAGCAGCTATCCGCCCGACAGGGGGCATGGCTACACCTTC. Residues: CASSYPPDRGHGYTF. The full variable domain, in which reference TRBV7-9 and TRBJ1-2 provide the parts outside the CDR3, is DTGVSQNPRHKITKRGQNVTFRCDPISEHNRLYWYRQTLGQGPEFLTYFQNEAQLEKSRLLSDRFSAERPKGSFSTLEIQRTEQGDSAMYLCASSYPPDRGHGYTFGSGTRLTVV.

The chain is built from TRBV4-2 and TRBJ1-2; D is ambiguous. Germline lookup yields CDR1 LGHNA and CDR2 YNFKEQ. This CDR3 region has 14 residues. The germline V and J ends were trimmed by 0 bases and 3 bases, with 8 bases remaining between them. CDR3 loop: CASSQEFGDYGYTF. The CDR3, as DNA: TGTGCCAGCAGCCAAGAGTTCGGGGACTATGGCTACACCTTC.

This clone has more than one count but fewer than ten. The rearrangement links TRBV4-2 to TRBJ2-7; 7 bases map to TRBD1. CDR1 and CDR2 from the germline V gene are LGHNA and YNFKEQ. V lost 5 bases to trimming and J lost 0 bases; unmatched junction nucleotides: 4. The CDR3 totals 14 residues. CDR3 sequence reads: CASSYGTVSYEQYF. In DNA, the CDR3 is TGTGCCAGCAGCTACGGGACAGTCTCCTACGAGCAGTACTTC.

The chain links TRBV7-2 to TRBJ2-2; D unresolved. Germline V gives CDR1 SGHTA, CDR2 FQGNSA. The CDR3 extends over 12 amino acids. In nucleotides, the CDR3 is TGTTCTGCGCGGCTGAACACCGGGGAGCTGTTTTTT. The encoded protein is CSARLNTGELFF.

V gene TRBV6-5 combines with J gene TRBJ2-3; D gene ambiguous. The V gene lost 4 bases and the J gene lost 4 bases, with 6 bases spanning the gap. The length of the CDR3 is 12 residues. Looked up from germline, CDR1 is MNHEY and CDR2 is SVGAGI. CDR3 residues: CASSLQPDTQYF. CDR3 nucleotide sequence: TGTGCCAGCAGTTTGCAGCCAGATACGCAGTATTTT.

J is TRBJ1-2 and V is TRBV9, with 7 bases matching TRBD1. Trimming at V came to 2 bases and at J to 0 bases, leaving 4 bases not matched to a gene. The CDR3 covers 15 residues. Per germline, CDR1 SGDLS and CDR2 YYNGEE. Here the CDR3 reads CASSVGQDPNYGYTF. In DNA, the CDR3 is TGTGCCAGCAGCGTTGGACAGGACCCTAACTATGGCTACACCTTC.

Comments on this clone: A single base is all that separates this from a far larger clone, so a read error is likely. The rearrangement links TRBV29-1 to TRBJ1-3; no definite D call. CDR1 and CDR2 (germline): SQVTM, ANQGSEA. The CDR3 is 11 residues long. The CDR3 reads CSIEDGGAIYF. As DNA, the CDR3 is TGCAGCATTGAAGACGGCGGAGCCATATATTTT.

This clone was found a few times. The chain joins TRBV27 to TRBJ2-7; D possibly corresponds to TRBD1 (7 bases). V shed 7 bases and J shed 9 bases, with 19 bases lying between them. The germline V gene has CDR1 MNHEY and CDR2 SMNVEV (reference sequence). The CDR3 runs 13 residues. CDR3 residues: CASKITTGRGQYF. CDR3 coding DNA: TGTGCCAGCAAAATAACGACAGGGCGGGGGCAGTACTTC.

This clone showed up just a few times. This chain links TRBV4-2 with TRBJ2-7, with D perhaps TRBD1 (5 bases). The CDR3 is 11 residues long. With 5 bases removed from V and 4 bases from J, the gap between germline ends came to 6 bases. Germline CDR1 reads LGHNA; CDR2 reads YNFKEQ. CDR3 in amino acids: CASSDSYEQYF. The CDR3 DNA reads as TGTGCCAGCAGCGACAGTTACGAGCAGTACTTC.

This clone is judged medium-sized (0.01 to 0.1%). In DNA, the CDR3 is TGCAGCGTCTCGGCTTTGGACACTGAAGCTTTCTTT. It yields the protein CSVSALDTEAFF. The V call is TRBV29-1, the J call TRBJ1-1, with D hard to call. Per the germline V gene, CDR1 is SQVTM and CDR2 is ANQGSEA. The CDR3 spans 12 residues. V lost 6 bases and J lost 3, with 11 bases in between. The full variable domain, rest sourced from reference TRBV29-1 and TRBJ1-1, is SAVISQKPSRDICQRGTSLTIQCQVDSQVTMMFWYRQQPGQSLTLIATANQGSEATYESGFVIDKFPISRPNLTFSTLTVSNMSPEDSSIYLCSVSALDTEAFFGQGTRLTVV.

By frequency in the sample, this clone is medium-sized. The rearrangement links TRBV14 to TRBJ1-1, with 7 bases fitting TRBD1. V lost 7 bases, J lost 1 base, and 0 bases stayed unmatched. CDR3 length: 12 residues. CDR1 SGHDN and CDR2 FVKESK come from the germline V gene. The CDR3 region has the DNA TGTGCCAGCACAGGGGGGAACACTGAAGCTTTCTTT. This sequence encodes CASTGGNTEAFF.

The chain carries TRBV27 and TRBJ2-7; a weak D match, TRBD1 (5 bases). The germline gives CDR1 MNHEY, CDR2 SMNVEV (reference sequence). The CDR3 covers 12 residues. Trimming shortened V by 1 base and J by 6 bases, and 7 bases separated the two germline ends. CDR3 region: CASSLFRGEQYF. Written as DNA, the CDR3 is TGTGCCAGCAGTTTATTTAGGGGCGAGCAGTACTTC.

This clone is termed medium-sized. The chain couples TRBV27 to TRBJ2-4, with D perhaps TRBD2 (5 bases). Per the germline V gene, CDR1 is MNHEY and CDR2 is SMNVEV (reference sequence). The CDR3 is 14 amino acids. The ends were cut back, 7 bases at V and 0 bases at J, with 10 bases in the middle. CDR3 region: CASNRGLAKNIQYF. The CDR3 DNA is TGTGCCAGCAACCGGGGATTAGCCAAAAACATTCAGTACTTC.

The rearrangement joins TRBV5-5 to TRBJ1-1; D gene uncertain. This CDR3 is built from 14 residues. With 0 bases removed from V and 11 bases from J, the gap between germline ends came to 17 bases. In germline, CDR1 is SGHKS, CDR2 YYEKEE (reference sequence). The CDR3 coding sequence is TGTGCCAGCAGCTTGGCAGGCCCCATGTATGCGGCTTTCTTT. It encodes CASSLAGPMYAAFF.

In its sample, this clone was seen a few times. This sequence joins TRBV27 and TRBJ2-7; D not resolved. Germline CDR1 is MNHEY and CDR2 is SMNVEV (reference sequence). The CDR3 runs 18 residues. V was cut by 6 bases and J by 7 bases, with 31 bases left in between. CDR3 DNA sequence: TGTGCCAGCAGCCTACTTTGGCCCGGGTCAGCCTCCATGTCTGAGCAGTACTTC. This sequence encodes CASSLLWPGSASMSEQYF.

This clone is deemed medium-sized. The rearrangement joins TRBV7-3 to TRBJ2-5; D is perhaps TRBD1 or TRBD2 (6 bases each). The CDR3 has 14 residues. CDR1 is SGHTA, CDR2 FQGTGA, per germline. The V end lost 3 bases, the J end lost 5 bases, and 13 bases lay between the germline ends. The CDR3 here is CASSFGGGGETQYF. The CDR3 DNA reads TGTGCCAGCAGCTTCGGGGGCGGAGGGGAGACCCAGTACTTC. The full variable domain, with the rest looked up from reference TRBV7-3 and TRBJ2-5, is GAGVSQTPSNKVTEKGKYVELRCDPISGHTALYWYRQSLGQGPEFLIYFQGTGAADDSGLPNDRFFAVRPEGSVSTLKIQRTERGDSAVYLCASSFGGGGETQYFGPGTRLLVL.

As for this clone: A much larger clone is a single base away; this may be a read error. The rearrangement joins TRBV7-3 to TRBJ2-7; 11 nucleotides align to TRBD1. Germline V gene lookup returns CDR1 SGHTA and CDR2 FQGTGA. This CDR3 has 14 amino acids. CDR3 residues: CASSPGQGAYEQYF. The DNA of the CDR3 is TGCGCCAGCAGCCCGGGACAGGGGGCCTACGAGCAGTACTTC.